This TCR beta chain was recorded in a study of cytomegalovirus exposure and HLA in healthy donors. Turning to the study itself: Findings of an earlier analysis included roughly 120 million unique TCR beta sequences from some 200 million T cells.

The primer mix had 60 Vbeta and 13 Jbeta primers. The table came from immunoSEQ multiplex PCR; TCRdb's copy has only in-frame clones and leaves some out. The repertoire holds roughly 86,000 clones, with more than 65% as singletons. As for this clone: Its antigen is unidentified.

The CDR3 extends over 13 amino acids. J gave up 3 bases and V 7 bases, and 6 bases lay outside the gene matches. CDR1 is SNHLY and CDR2 is FYNNEI in the germline V gene. General study findings and limits: Earlier analysis yielded a pattern in which most TCR beta V segments were productive about 90% or about 30% of the time. Across donors, most TCRs were seen rarely, yet some public ones were widespread. Roughly even sequencing depth across donors was the assumption behind the presence/absence analyses.

The rearrangement links TRBV2 to TRBJ2-7, with 7 bases aligning to TRBD2. The origin of this receptor is a man aged 55 to 70 in good health and CMV-seronegative. Sequencing used PBMCs. The CDR3 loop is CASNLAEFYEQYF. In DNA form, the CDR3 reads TGTGCCAGCAATCTAGCGGAATTCTACGAGCAGTACTTC.